A selection of T cell receptor beta chains follows, all from one sample in a study of identical twins. Using its own MiXCR run on the 5' RACE reads, TCRdb lists one record per CDR3 protein. The repertoire holds a few hundred thousand distinct CDR3 sequences, with approximately 8.3% as singletons. The data were also submitted as part of a second study, on yellow fever vaccine responses in identical twins.

Sequencing was performed on CD8+ T cells sorted from blood. These TCRs come from a woman between 18 and 30 years old in good health. The CDR3 runs from the conserved cysteine through the conserved F or W. A D gene is named only where the DNA matches it firmly. Rows give clone size only sometimes, using once, few, many, or a class for an expanded clone.

J: TRBJ2-2
V: TRBV24-1
D: -
size: few
CDR3: CATSNPPGWDTGELFF
DNA: TGTGCCACCAGCAACCCCCCCGGCTGGGACACCGGGGAGCTGTTTTTT

J: TRBJ2-7
V: TRBV13
D: -
size: many
CDR3: CASSLDSTSYEQYF
DNA: TGTGCCAGCAGCTTAGACAGCACCTCCTACGAGCAGTACTTC

J: TRBJ2-3
V: TRBV9
D: TRBD2
size: few
CDR3: CASSVALGLASVTQYF
DNA: TGTGCCAGCAGCGTAGCTTTGGGACTAGCGTCAGTTACGCAGTATTTT

J: TRBJ2-3
V: TRBV12-3/TRBV12-4
D: -
size: -
CDR3: CASSLLATSTDTQYF
DNA: TGTGCCAGCAGTCTCCTAGCGACTAGCACAGATACGCAGTATTTT

J: TRBJ2-7
V: TRBV29-1
D: TRBD2
size: -
CDR3: CSVGLAGSSEQYF
DNA: TGCAGCGTGGGACTAGCGGGATCTTCCGAGCAGTACTTC

J: TRBJ2-1
V: TRBV4-3
D: -
size: -
CDR3: CASSPGLHNEQFF
DNA: TGCGCCAGCAGTCCCGGGCTACACAATGAGCAGTTCTTC

J: TRBJ2-3
V: TRBV6-4
D: -
size: many
CDR3: CASSDDGGTSTDTQYF
DNA: TGTGCCAGCAGTGACGATGGCGGGACGAGCACAGATACGCAGTATTTT

J: TRBJ2-1
V: TRBV10-2
D: -
size: many
CDR3: CASSDLGDEQFF
DNA: TGCGCCAGCAGTGATCTCGGCGATGAGCAGTTCTTC

J: TRBJ1-2
V: TRBV20-1
D: -
size: -
CDR3: CSARDSLYGYTF
DNA: TGCAGTGCTAGGGACAGTCTGTACGGCTACACCTTC

J: TRBJ2-2
V: TRBV9
D: -
size: -
CDR3: CASSVRRQAELDTGELFF
DNA: TGTGCCAGCAGCGTCCGGCGCCAGGCCGAGTTAGACACCGGGGAGCTGTTTTTT

J: TRBJ2-7
V: TRBV12-3/TRBV12-4
D: -
size: few
CDR3: CASSLAPVGYEQYF
DNA: TGTGCCAGCAGTTTAGCTCCTGTAGGGTACGAGCAGTACTTC

J: TRBJ2-7
V: TRBV6-1
D: TRBD1
size: few
CDR3: CASSRDRVGDEQYF
DNA: TGTGCCAGCAGCCGCGACAGGGTAGGAGACGAGCAGTACTTC

J: TRBJ2-7
V: TRBV4-2
D: TRBD1
size: many
CDR3: CASSQYGTDYEQYF
DNA: TGTGCCAGCAGCCAATATGGGACAGACTACGAGCAGTACTTC

J: TRBJ2-3
V: TRBV28
D: TRBD1
size: -
CDR3: CASSSQRDRAADTQYF
DNA: TGTGCCAGCAGTTCCCAGAGGGACAGGGCTGCCGATACGCAGTATTTT

J: TRBJ1-3
V: TRBV10-3
D: -
size: many
CDR3: CAISEQGSGNTIYF
DNA: TGTGCCATCAGTGAGCAGGGATCTGGAAACACCATATATTTT

J: TRBJ1-1
V: TRBV5-5
D: TRBD1
size: few
CDR3: CASSDPGTGNTEAFF
DNA: TGTGCCAGCAGCGATCCCGGGACAGGGAACACTGAAGCTTTCTTT

J: TRBJ2-7
V: TRBV20-1
D: TRBD1
size: -
CDR3: CSARDPPGQGSYEQYF
DNA: TGCAGTGCTAGAGACCCCCCGGGACAGGGGTCCTACGAGCAGTACTTC

J: TRBJ2-5
V: TRBV9
D: TRBD1
size: -
CDR3: CASSSSGTAAETQYF
DNA: TGTGCCAGCAGCTCCTCTGGGACAGCGGCGGAGACCCAGTACTTC

J: TRBJ2-7
V: TRBV7-9
D: -
size: few
CDR3: CAGADGPYEQYF
DNA: TGTGCCGGGGCCGACGGCCCCTACGAGCAGTACTTC

J: TRBJ2-1
V: TRBV20-1
D: -
size: -
CDR3: CSATITGLFNEQFF
DNA: TGCAGTGCTACAATTACGGGCCTATTCAATGAGCAGTTCTTC

J: TRBJ2-5
V: TRBV7-9
D: -
size: -
CDR3: CASSLLLEAKTQYF
DNA: TGTGCCAGCAGCTTACTACTAGAGGCCAAGACCCAGTACTTC

J: TRBJ1-2
V: TRBV6-5
D: TRBD1
size: few
CDR3: CASSHPGQGIYGYTF
DNA: TGTGCCAGCAGTCACCCGGGACAGGGCATATATGGCTACACCTTC

J: TRBJ2-7
V: TRBV6-1
D: -
size: few
CDR3: CASSTQGSYEQYF
DNA: TGTGCCAGCAGTACACAGGGCTCCTACGAGCAGTACTTC

J: TRBJ2-7
V: TRBV7-6
D: -
size: few
CDR3: CASSQTGHGVYEQYF
DNA: TGTGCCAGCAGCCAAACGGGACACGGTGTCTACGAGCAGTACTTC

J: TRBJ2-1
V: TRBV12-3/TRBV12-4
D: -
size: few
CDR3: CASNTAGYNEQFF
DNA: TGTGCCAGCAATACGGCGGGGTACAATGAGCAGTTCTTC

J: TRBJ2-7
V: TRBV7-2
D: -
size: many
CDR3: CASSLAQSYEQYF
DNA: TGTGCCAGCAGCTTAGCACAGTCTTACGAGCAGTACTTC

J: TRBJ2-1
V: TRBV7-9
D: TRBD2
size: many
CDR3: CAIGGGEQFF
DNA: TGTGCCATCGGGGGGGGTGAGCAGTTCTTC

J: TRBJ2-5
V: TRBV10-3
D: TRBD2
size: -
CDR3: CAISSPGTSPILQETQYF
DNA: TGTGCCATCAGTTCCCCCGGGACTAGCCCCATTCTTCAAGAGACCCAGTACTTC

J: TRBJ2-1
V: TRBV12-5
D: TRBD2
size: few
CDR3: CASGFWEGLAGYNEQFF
DNA: TGTGCTAGTGGTTTTTGGGAGGGACTAGCGGGCTACAATGAGCAGTTCTTC

J: TRBJ2-7
V: TRBV7-8
D: -
size: few
CDR3: CASSPRAQPYEQYF
DNA: TGTGCCAGCAGCCCCCGGGCTCAACCCTACGAGCAGTACTTC

J: TRBJ1-2
V: TRBV5-1
D: -
size: -
CDR3: CASSLENSDYGYTF
DNA: TGCGCCAGCAGCTTAGAAAACAGTGACTATGGCTACACCTTC

J: TRBJ2-1
V: TRBV7-6
D: -
size: few
CDR3: CASSLDVPQGLEWYNEQFF
DNA: TGTGCCAGCAGCTTAGACGTCCCACAGGGCCTTGAGTGGTACAATGAGCAGTTCTTC

J: TRBJ2-2
V: TRBV28
D: TRBD2
size: -
CDR3: CASSLFGTSGLNTGELFF
DNA: TGTGCCAGCAGTTTGTTTGGGACTAGCGGATTGAACACCGGGGAGCTGTTTTTT

J: TRBJ2-7
V: TRBV2
D: TRBD1
size: few
CDR3: CASRGTVYEQYF
DNA: TGTGCCAGCAGGGGGACAGTCTACGAGCAGTACTTC

J: TRBJ2-1
V: TRBV20-1
D: -
size: few
CDR3: CSAQSVEAYNEQFF
DNA: TGCAGTGCCCAAAGCGTGGAGGCCTACAATGAGCAGTTCTTC

J: TRBJ2-3
V: TRBV12-3/TRBV12-4
D: TRBD2
size: -
CDR3: CASSPLAGRERDTQYF
DNA: TGTGCCAGCAGTCCTCTAGCGGGAAGGGAGCGAGATACGCAGTATTTT

J: TRBJ1-5
V: TRBV20-1
D: TRBD1
size: few
CDR3: CSARGILTGANQPQHF
DNA: TGCAGTGCTAGAGGAATACTGACAGGGGCCAATCAGCCCCAGCATTTT

J: TRBJ1-2
V: TRBV7-3
D: TRBD1
size: few
CDR3: CASSSDTGVFIPIYGYTF
DNA: TGTGCCAGCAGCTCCGATACAGGGGTTTTTATCCCCATCTATGGCTACACCTTC

J: TRBJ2-7
V: TRBV14
D: -
size: few
CDR3: CASSQGWAESYEQYF
DNA: TGTGCCAGCAGCCAAGGGTGGGCTGAAAGTTACGAGCAGTACTTC

J: TRBJ2-2
V: TRBV5-4
D: -
size: few
CDR3: CASSQAGLPRTGELFF
DNA: TGTGCCAGCAGCCAGGCCGGACTCCCCAGAACCGGGGAGCTGTTTTTT

J: TRBJ2-3
V: TRBV29-1
D: -
size: few
CDR3: CSVPNLGFSLADTQYF
DNA: TGCAGCGTTCCCAATCTGGGTTTCTCTCTCGCAGATACGCAGTATTTT